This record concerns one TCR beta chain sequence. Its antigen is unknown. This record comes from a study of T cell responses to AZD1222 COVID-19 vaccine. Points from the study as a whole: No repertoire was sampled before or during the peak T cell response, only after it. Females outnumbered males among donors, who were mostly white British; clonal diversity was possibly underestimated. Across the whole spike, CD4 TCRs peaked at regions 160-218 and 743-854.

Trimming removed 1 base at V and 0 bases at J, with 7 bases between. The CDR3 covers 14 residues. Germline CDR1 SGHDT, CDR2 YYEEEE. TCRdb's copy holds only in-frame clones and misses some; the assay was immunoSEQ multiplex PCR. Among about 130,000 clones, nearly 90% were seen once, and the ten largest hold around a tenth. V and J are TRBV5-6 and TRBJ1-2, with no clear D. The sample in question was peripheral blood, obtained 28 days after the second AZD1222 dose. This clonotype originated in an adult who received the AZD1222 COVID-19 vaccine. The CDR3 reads CASSLYGANYGYTF. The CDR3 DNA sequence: TGTGCCAGCAGCTTGTATGGGGCTAACTATGGCTACACCTTC. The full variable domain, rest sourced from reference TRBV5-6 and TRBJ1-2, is DAGVTQSPTHLIKTRGQQVTLRCSPKSGHDTVSWYQQALGQGPQFIFQYYEEEERQRGNFPDRFSGHQFPNYSSELNVNALLLGDSALYLCASSLYGANYGYTFGSGTRLTVV.